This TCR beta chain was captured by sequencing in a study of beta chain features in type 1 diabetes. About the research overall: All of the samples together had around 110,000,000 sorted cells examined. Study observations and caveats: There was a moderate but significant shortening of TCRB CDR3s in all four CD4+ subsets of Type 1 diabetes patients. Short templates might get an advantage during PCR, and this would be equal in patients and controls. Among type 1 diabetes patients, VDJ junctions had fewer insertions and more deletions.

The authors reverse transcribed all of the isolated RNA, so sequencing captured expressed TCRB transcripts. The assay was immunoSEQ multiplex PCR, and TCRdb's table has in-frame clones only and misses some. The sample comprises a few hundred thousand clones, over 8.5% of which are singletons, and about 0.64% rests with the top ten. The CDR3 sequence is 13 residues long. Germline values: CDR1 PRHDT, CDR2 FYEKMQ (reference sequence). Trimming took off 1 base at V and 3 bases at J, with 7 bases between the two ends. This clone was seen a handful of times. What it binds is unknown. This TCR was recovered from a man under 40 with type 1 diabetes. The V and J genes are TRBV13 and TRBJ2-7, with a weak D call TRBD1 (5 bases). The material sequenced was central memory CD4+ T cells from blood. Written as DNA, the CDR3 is TGTGCCAGCAGCTTAGACCAGGGCTACGAGCAGTACTTC. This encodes CASSLDQGYEQYF.